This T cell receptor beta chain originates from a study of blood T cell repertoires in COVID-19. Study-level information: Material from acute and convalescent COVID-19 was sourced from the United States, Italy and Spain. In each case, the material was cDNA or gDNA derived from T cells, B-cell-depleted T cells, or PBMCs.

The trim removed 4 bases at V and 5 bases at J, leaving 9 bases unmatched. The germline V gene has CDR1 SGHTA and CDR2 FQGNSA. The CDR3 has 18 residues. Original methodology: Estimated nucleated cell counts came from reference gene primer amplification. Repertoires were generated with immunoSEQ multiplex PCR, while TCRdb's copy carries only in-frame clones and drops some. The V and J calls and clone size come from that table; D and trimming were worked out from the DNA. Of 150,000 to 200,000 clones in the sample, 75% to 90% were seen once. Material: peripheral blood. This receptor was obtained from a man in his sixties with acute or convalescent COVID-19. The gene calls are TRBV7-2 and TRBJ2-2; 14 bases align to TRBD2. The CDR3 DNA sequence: TGTGCCAGCAGCTCGAGACTAGCGGGAGGGCCCTCGACCGGGGAGCTGTTTTTT. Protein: CASSSRLAGGPSTGELFF.